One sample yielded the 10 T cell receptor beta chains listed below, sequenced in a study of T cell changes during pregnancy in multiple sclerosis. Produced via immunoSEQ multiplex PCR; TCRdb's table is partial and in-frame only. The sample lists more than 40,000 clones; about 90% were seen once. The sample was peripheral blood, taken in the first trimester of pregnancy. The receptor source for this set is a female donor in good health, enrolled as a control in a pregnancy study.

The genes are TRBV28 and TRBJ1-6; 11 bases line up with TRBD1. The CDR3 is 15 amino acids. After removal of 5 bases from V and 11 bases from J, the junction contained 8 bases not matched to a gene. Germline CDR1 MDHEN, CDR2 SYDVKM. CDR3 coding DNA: TGTGCCAGCAGTACCCCCGGGACAGGGGGTCCACCCCTCCACTTT. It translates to CASSTPGTGGPPLHF.

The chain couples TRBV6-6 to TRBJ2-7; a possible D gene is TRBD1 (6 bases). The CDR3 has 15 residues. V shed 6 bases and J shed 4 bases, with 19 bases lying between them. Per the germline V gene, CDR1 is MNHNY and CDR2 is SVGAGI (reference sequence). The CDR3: CASRADSRDQYEQYF. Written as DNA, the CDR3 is TGTGCCAGCAGGGCGGACAGCCGTGACCAATACGAGCAGTACTTC.

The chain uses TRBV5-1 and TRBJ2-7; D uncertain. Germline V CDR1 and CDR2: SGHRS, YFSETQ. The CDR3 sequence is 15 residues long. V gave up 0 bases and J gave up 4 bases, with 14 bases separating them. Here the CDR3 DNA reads TGCGCCAGCAGCTTGGTAACCGGAGACTCTTACGAGCAGTACTTC. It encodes CASSLVTGDSYEQYF.

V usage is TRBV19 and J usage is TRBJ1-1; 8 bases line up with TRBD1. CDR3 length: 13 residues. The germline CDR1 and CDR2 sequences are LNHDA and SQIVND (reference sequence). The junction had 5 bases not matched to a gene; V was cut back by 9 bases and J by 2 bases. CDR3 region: CASTQGVNTEAFF. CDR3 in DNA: TGTGCCAGCACACAGGGGGTTAACACTGAAGCTTTCTTT. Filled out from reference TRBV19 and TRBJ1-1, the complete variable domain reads DGGITQSPKYLFRKEGQNVTLSCEQNLNHDAMYWYRQDPGQGLRLIYYSQIVNDFQKGDIAEGYSVSREKKESFPLTVTSAQKNPTAFYLCASTQGVNTEAFFGQGTRLTVV.

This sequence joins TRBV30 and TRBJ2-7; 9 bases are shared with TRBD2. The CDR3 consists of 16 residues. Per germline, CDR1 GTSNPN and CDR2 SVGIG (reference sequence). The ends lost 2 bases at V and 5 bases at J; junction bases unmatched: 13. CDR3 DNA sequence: TGTGCCTGGAGTAGAGGTCGCACTAGCGGGTGGAACGAGCAGTACTTC. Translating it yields CAWSRGRTSGWNEQYF.

In DNA form, the CDR3 reads TGTGCCAGCAGCTTATGGACTGGAATGGTCGGGGAGCTGTTTTTT. This sequence encodes CASSLWTGMVGELFF. The rearrangement joins TRBV7-9 to TRBJ2-2, with TRBD2 as a possible D gene (5 bases). Trimming removed 2 bases from V and 7 bases from J, with 14 bases in between. Germline CDR1 reads SEHNR; CDR2 reads FQNEAQ (reference sequence). The CDR3 is made up of 15 amino acids. The full variable domain, its missing parts supplied by reference TRBV7-9 and TRBJ2-2, is DTGVSQNPRHKITKRGQNVTFRCDPISEHNRLYWYRQTLGQGPEFLTYFQNEAQLEKSRLLSDRFSAERPKGSFSTLEIQRTEQGDSAMYLCASSLWTGMVGELFFGEGSRLTVL.

In nucleotides, the CDR3 is TGTGCCTGGAGCCTGGACACGGCGGTAGAGACCCAGTACTTC. Protein product: CAWSLDTAVETQYF. The J gene is TRBJ2-5, the V gene TRBV30, with D perhaps TRBD1 (5 bases). Trimming took 3 bases from V and 4 from J, leaving 15 bases between them. This CDR3 is built from 14 residues. From germline, CDR1 is GTSNPN and CDR2 SVGIG (reference sequence). Based on the CDR3 plus reference TRBV30 and TRBJ2-5, the full variable domain is SQTIHQWPATLVQPVGSPLSLECTVEGTSNPNLYWYRQAAGRGLQLLFYSVGIGQISSEVPQNLSASRPQDRQFILSSKKLLLSDSGFYLCAWSLDTAVETQYFGPGTRLLVL.

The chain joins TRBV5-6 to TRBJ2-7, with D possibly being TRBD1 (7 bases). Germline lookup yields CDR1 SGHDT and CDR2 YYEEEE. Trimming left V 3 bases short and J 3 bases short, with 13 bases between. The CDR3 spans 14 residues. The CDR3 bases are TGTGCCAGCAGCTGGGCGGGACAGATCTACGAGCAGTACTTC. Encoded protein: CASSWAGQIYEQYF.

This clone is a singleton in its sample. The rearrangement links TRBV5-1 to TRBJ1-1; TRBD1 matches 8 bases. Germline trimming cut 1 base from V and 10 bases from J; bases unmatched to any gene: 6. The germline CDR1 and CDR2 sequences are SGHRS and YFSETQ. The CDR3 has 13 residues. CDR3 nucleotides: TGCGCCAGCAGCTTGTCAGAAGACAGGGGAGCTTTCTTT. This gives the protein CASSLSEDRGAFF.

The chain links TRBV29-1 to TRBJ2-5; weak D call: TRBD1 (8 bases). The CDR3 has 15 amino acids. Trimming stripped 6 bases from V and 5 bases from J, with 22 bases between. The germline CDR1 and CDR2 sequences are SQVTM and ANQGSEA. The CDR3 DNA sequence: TGCAGCGTGGATACAGGGGGGGAGGGTCAGGAGACCCAGTACTTC. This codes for CSVDTGGEGQETQYF. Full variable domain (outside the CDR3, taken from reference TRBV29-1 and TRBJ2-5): SAVISQKPSRDICQRGTSLTIQCQVDSQVTMMFWYRQQPGQSLTLIATANQGSEATYESGFVIDKFPISRPNLTFSTLTVSNMSPEDSSIYLCSVDTGGEGQETQYFGPGTRLLVL.